These 23 T cell receptor beta chains came from one sample sequenced in a study of CD8 T cells in ankylosing spondylitis. TCRdb processed the 5' RACE reads anew with MiXCR; each CDR3 protein has one entry. The sample yields 650,000 to 800,000 distinct CDR3 sequences, about 20% seen once. Study findings and constraints: Ankylosing spondylitis blood appeared to be characterized by a TCR beta motif of 8 or 9 highly homologous variants.

These receptors' antigens are unknown. The material sequenced was blood, either unsorted or a sorted T cell fraction (not recorded which). These TCRs come from a male donor with ankylosing spondylitis.

This clonotype was detected ten times or more. The chain joins TRBV18 to TRBJ1-5; D is unresolved. The V end lost 2 bases, the J end lost 1 base, and 6 bases lay between the germline ends. Per germline, CDR1 KGHSH and CDR2 LQKENI. This CDR3 comprises 14 residues. For the CDR3, the DNA is TGTGCCAGCTCACCAGGGCTCAGCAATCAGCCCCAGCATTTT. It translates to CASSPGLSNQPQHF.

This clonotype was observed a handful of times. The V call is TRBV7-2, the J call TRBJ2-1, with D possibly being TRBD2 (7 bases). This CDR3 comprises 14 residues. The V gene's germline CDR1 is SGHTA and CDR2 FQGNSA. Deletions cut 8 bases from V and 8 bases from J, with 19 bases between. CDR3 protein: CASSRRGGGDEQFF. The CDR3 bases are TGTGCCAGCTCCCGCCGGGGAGGGGGAGATGAGCAGTTCTTC.

This clonotype was recorded only once. V is TRBV27 and J is TRBJ2-7, with TRBD1 matching 9 bases. V shed 6 bases and J 1 base; nucleotides not matched to a gene: 7. This CDR3 is 15 amino acids long. Germline CDR1 is MNHEY and CDR2 is SMNVEV (reference sequence). In DNA, the CDR3 is TGTGCCAGCAGGACCACAGGGGGCCTTTCCTACGAGCAGTACTTC. Protein product: CASRTTGGLSYEQYF.

This clonotype was counted only a few times. This rearrangement joins TRBV4-1 to TRBJ2-7; D might be TRBD1 or TRBD2, each matching 5 bases. V shed 0 bases and J shed 0 bases, with 21 bases lying between them. The CDR3 is made up of 19 amino acids. CDR1 MGHRA and CDR2 YSYEKL come from the germline V gene. CDR3 region: CASSQEFVILEGPSYEQYF. The CDR3 nucleotides are TGCGCCAGCAGCCAAGAGTTTGTGATATTAGAGGGGCCCTCCTACGAGCAGTACTTC.

CDR3 amino acids: CSATGTSTDTQYF. The CDR3 coding sequence is TGCAGCGCAACTGGGACTAGCACAGATACGCAGTATTTT. The chain has TRBV29-1 and TRBJ2-3; D perhaps matches TRBD2 (6 bases). This CDR3 spans 13 amino acids. Germline values: CDR1 SQVTM, CDR2 ANQGSEA. Trimming cost V 7 bases and J 0 bases, with 11 bases left between them.

This chain links TRBV10-3 with TRBJ2-2; 10 nucleotides agree with TRBD2. This CDR3 spans 16 amino acids. The germline V gene encodes CDR1 ENHRY and CDR2 SYGVKD. The J segment lost 1 base and the V segment lost 5 bases, leaving 4 bases of the junction unmatched. The CDR3 bases are TGTGCCATCAGTTCTAGCGGGGGACTGAACACCGGGGAGCTGTTTTTT. It yields the protein CAISSSGGLNTGELFF.

Only a few counts were recorded for this clonotype. The chain has TRBV27 and TRBJ2-2; D ambiguous. V lost 5 bases, J lost 9 bases, and 16 bases lay in between. This CDR3 is 14 amino acids long. Germline V gene sequence: CDR1 MNHEY, CDR2 SMNVEV (reference sequence). The DNA for the CDR3 is TGTGCCAGCAGTCCCTACCCAGATTCTCGGGAGCTGTTTTTT. This sequence encodes CASSPYPDSRELFF.

The chain has TRBV10-3 and TRBJ2-1, with 8 bases lining up with TRBD2. CDR1 and CDR2 from the germline V gene are ENHRY and SYGVKD. V lost 6 bases, J lost 3 bases, and 4 bases stayed unmatched. This CDR3 contains 14 residues. The CDR3 bases are TGTGCCATCAGGCCGGGACTAGTCTACAATGAGCAGTTCTTC. It encodes CAIRPGLVYNEQFF.

There are many counts of this clonotype. The gene calls are TRBV7-2 and TRBJ1-1; D unclear. V lost 1 base and J lost 1, with 7 bases in between. Germline values: CDR1 SGHTA, CDR2 FQGNSA. This CDR3 comprises 14 residues. In DNA form, the CDR3 reads TGTGCCAGCAGCTTAGTATCGCAGAACACTGAAGCTTTCTTT. This encodes CASSLVSQNTEAFF.

This clonotype turned up a few times. The V call is TRBV9, the J call TRBJ2-2; 7 bases align to TRBD1. CDR1 and CDR2 from the germline V gene are SGDLS and YYNGEE. The CDR3 totals 14 residues. The junction had 7 bases not matched to a gene; V was cut back by 7 bases and J by 4 bases. CDR3 region: CASGRQGGTGELFF. CDR3 sequence (DNA): TGTGCCAGCGGGCGACAGGGTGGCACCGGGGAGCTGTTTTTT.

This clonotype was counted between two and nine times. The genes are TRBV7-9 and TRBJ2-1; D is ambiguous. The CDR3 is 12 amino acids. Trimming took off 2 bases at V and 12 bases at J, with 11 bases between the two ends. The germline V gene has CDR1 SEHNR and CDR2 FQNEAQ (reference sequence). CDR3 loop: CASSLNLEVQFF. CDR3 DNA: TGTGCCAGCAGCTTAAACCTGGAAGTGCAGTTCTTC. Drawing the rest from reference TRBV7-9 and TRBJ2-1, the complete variable domain is DTGVSQNPRHKITKRGQNVTFRCDPISEHNRLYWYRQTLGQGPEFLTYFQNEAQLEKSRLLSDRFSAERPKGSFSTLEIQRTEQGDSAMYLCASSLNLEVQFFGPGTRLTVL.

The gene calls are TRBV7-9 and TRBJ1-2, with 7 positions matching TRBD1. The V gene end was trimmed by 4 bases and the J gene end by 8 bases; junction bases not matched to a gene: 10. The CDR3 spans 14 residues. The germline V gene encodes CDR1 SEHNR and CDR2 FQNEAQ (reference sequence). This CDR3 reads CASSSKGQIQGYTF. The CDR3 DNA reads as TGTGCCAGCAGCTCAAAGGGACAGATCCAGGGCTACACCTTC.

The CDR3 region is CASRLQGARSGYTF. The CDR3 nucleotides read TGTGCCAGCAGACTACAGGGGGCGCGGAGTGGCTACACCTTC. The chain is built from TRBV12-3 or TRBV12-4 and TRBJ1-2; 9 nucleotides align to TRBD1. CDR3 size: 14 residues. The J segment lost 7 bases and the V segment lost 6 bases, leaving 9 bases of the junction unmatched.

The chain combines TRBV15 with TRBJ2-5, with D possibly matching TRBD1 (5 bases). The CDR3 extends over 15 amino acids. The V gene's germline CDR1 is LNHNV and CDR2 YYDKDF (reference sequence). Trimming removed 2 bases from V and 0 bases from J, with 10 bases in between. The CDR3 DNA reads TGTGCCACCAGCAGATGGAAGACAGACCAAGAGACCCAGTACTTC. Its translation: CATSRWKTDQETQYF.

In the case of this clonotype: At one end, the junction sequence differs from germline, possibly due to a read error. V is TRBV4-3 and J is TRBJ2-6; D may be TRBD2 (5 bases). The germline V gene has CDR1 LGHNA and CDR2 YSLEER. This CDR3 has 16 residues. The CDR3 sequence: CASSWRNHSGANVLTF. The CDR3 DNA follows: TGCGCAAGCAGCTGGAGGAACCACTCTGGGGCCAACGTCCTGACTTTC.

The J gene is TRBJ1-1, the V gene TRBV20-1; D uncertain. Germline CDR1 is DFQATT and CDR2 is SNEGSKA (reference sequence). The V gene lost 3 bases and the J gene lost 5 bases, with 16 bases spanning the gap. The CDR3 is 14 residues long. The CDR3 nucleotides are TGCAGTGCTAGCGGCGTTGGGGTAGGGACTGAAGCTTTCTTT. Residues: CSASGVGVGTEAFF.

This sequence joins TRBV15 and TRBJ2-5; D is undetermined. The CDR3 is made up of 16 amino acids. Trimming removed 0 bases at V and 5 bases at J, with 16 bases between. Germline-derived CDR1 and CDR2 are LNHNV and YYDKDF (reference sequence). The chain's CDR3 is CATSRDSPGPRETQYF. The CDR3 DNA follows: TGTGCCACCAGCAGAGATAGCCCCGGCCCACGGGAGACCCAGTACTTC.

Only a few counts were recorded for this clonotype. The V call is TRBV5-1, the J call TRBJ2-2, with 15 bases fitting TRBD2. V shed 3 bases and J 4 bases; nucleotides not matched to a gene: 10. This CDR3 contains 19 residues. Germline assignment: CDR1 SGHRS and CDR2 YFSETQ. The CDR3 nucleotides are TGCGCCAGCAGCTGGGGACTAGCGGGAGGTCGGCAGATCACCGGGGAGCTGTTTTTT. It translates to CASSWGLAGGRQITGELFF.

The chain links TRBV11-1 to TRBJ1-1, with 8 nucleotides matching TRBD1. CDR1 SGHAT and CDR2 FQDESV come from the germline V gene (reference sequence). The V and J ends lost 1 base and 10 bases, in that order; junction bases with no gene match: 5. The CDR3 is 13 amino acids. CDR3 bases: TGTGCCAGCAGCTTAGACGGCACAGGGGGAGCTTTCTTT. Amino acids: CASSLDGTGGAFF. Supplemented by reference TRBV11-1 and TRBJ1-1, the full variable domain reads EAEVAQSPRYKITEKSQAVAFWCDPISGHATLYWYRQILGQGPELLVQFQDESVVDDSQLPKDRFSAERLKGVDSTLKIQPAELGDSAMYLCASSLDGTGGAFFGQGTRLTVV.

This clonotype showed up just a few times. This chain joins TRBV6-5 and TRBJ2-3; D may match TRBD1 or TRBD2 (7 bases each). CDR3 size: 15 residues. Germline V gene lookup returns CDR1 MNHEY and CDR2 SVGAGI. Trimming took off 4 bases at V and 4 bases at J, with 15 bases between the two ends. The CDR3 sequence is CASSLQGRVSDTQYF. CDR3 nucleotides: TGTGCCAGCAGTTTACAGGGGAGGGTGTCAGATACGCAGTATTTT.

This clonotype appeared many times. The chain links TRBV7-9 to TRBJ2-1, with D unclear. This CDR3 is 12 amino acids long. V was shortened by 7 bases and J by 6 bases, with 10 bases between the two germline ends. Germline V gives CDR1 SEHNR, CDR2 FQNEAQ (reference sequence). The DNA for the CDR3 is TGTGCCAGCACCCTATCAACCAATGAGCAGTTCTTC. This gives the protein CASTLSTNEQFF.

This clonotype was detected a few times. The chain has TRBV29-1 and TRBJ2-4; the D is unclear. Germline-derived CDR1 and CDR2 are SQVTM and ANQGSEA. Trimming left V 5 bases short and J 6 bases short, with 5 bases between. This CDR3 is 10 amino acids long. The CDR3 nucleotides are TGCAGCGTTTACGTAAACATTCAGTACTTC. It translates to CSVYVNIQYF.

This clonotype was seen a handful of times. This rearrangement joins TRBV28 to TRBJ2-1, with a possible D match to TRBD1 (6 bases). CDR1 and CDR2 from the germline V gene are MDHEN and SYDVKM. V lost 5 bases and J 9 bases, leaving 20 bases between the germline ends. The CDR3 sequence is 15 residues long. CDR3 bases: TGTGCCAGCAGTCCCCCCGGGACAACTAGGAGTGAGCAGTTCTTC. It yields the protein CASSPPGTTRSEQFF.